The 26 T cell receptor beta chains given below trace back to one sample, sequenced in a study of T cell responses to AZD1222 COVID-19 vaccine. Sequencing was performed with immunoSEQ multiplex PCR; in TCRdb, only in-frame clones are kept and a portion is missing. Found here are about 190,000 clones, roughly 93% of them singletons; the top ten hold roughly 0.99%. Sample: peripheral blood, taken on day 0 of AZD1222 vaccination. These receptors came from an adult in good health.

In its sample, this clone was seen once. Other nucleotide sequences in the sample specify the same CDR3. The CDR3 sequence is CASSPTGQGPYEQYF. CDR3 in DNA: TGTGCCAGCTCACCTACGGGACAGGGGCCCTACGAGCAGTACTTC. The chain combines TRBV18 with TRBJ2-7, with 10 bases identical to TRBD1. Unmatched junction bases numbered 4, after V lost 3 bases and J lost 2 bases. Germline V CDR1 and CDR2: KGHSH, LQKENI. CDR3 length equals 15 residues.

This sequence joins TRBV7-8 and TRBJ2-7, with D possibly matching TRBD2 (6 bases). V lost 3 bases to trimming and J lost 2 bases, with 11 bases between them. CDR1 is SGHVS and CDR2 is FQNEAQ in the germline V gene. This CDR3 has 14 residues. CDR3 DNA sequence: TGTGCCAGCAGCTTCCCGGGACTCCCCTACGAGCAGTACTTC. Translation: CASSFPGLPYEQYF.

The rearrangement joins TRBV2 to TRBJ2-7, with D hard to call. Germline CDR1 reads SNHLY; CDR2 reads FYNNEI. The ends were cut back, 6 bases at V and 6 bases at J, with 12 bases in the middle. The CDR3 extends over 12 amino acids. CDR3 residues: CASRYTSSEQYF. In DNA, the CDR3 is TGTGCCAGCAGGTACACGAGCTCCGAGCAGTACTTC.

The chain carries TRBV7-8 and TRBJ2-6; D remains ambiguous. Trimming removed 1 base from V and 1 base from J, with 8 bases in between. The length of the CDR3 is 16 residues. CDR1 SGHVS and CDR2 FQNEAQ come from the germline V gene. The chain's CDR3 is CASSLGVGSGANVLTF. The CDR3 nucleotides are TGTGCCAGCAGCTTAGGGGTGGGATCTGGGGCCAACGTCCTGACTTTC.

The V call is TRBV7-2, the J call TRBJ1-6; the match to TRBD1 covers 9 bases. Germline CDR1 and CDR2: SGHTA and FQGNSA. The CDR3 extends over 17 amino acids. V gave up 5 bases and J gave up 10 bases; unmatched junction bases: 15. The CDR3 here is CASSPLQGAYPLSPLHF. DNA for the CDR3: TGTGCCAGCAGCCCACTACAGGGGGCCTATCCCCTATCACCCCTCCACTTT.

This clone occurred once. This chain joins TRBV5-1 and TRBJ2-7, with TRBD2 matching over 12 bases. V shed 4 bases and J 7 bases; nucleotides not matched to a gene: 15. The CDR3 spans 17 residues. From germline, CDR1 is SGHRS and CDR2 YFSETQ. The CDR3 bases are TGCGCCAGCAGCCCCTACCCGACTAGCGGGAGCGTGGGTGAGCAGTACTTC. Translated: CASSPYPTSGSVGEQYF.

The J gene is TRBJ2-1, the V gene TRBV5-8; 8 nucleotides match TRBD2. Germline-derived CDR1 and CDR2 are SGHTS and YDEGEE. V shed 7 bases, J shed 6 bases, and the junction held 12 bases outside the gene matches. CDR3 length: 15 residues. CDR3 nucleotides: TGTGCCAGCCGCGGCGGGGGGTCGGGGTTCAATGAGCAGTTCTTC. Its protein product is CASRGGGSGFNEQFF.

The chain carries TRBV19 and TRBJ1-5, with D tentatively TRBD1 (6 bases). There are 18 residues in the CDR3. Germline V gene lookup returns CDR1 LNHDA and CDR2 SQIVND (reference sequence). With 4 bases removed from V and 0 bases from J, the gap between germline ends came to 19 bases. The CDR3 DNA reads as TGTGCCAGTAGTACCTCTTGGGGGGGGCTGGGTAGCAATCAGCCCCAGCATTTT. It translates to CASSTSWGGLGSNQPQHF.

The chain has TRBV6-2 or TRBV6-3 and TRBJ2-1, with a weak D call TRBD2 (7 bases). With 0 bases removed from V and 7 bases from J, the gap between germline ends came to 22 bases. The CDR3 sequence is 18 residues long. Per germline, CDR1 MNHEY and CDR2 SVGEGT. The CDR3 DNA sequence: TGTGCCAGCAGTTACTCGAGGGGGGGAGGGAGTCTGAGAAATGAGCAGTTCTTC. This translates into CASSYSRGGGSLRNEQFF.

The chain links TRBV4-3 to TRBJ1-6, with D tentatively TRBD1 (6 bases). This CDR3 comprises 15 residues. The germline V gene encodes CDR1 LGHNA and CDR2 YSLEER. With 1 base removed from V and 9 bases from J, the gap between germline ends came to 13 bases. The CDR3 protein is CASSQGTGQGSPLHF. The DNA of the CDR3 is TGCGCCAGCAGCCAAGGAACAGGGCAGGGTTCACCCCTCCACTTT.

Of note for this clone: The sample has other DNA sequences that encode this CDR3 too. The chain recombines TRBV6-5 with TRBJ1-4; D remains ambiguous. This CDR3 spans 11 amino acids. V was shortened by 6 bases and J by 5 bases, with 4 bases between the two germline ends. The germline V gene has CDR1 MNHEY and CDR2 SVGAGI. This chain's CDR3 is CASRLNEKLFF. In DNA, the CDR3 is TGTGCCAGCAGGCTGAATGAAAAACTGTTTTTT.

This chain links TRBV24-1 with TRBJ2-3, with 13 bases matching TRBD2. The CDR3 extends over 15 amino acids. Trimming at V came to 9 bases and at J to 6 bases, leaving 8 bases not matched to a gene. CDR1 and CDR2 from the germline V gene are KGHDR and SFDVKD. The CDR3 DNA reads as TGTGCCACCGCCTCCGGGACTAGCGGGATTGATACGCAGTATTTT. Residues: CATASGTSGIDTQYF.

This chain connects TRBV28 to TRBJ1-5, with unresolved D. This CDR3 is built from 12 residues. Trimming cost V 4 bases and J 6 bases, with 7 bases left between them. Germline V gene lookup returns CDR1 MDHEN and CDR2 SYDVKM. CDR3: CASSSLIQPQHF. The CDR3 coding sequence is TGTGCCAGCAGTTCCCTAATTCAGCCCCAGCATTTT.

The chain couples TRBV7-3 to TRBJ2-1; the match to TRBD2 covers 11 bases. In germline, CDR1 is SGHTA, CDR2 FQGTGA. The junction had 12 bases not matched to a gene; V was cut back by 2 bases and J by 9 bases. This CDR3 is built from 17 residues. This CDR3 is CASSLGPLAGEVFEQFF. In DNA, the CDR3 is TGTGCCAGCAGCTTAGGGCCACTAGCGGGAGAGGTTTTTGAGCAGTTCTTC.

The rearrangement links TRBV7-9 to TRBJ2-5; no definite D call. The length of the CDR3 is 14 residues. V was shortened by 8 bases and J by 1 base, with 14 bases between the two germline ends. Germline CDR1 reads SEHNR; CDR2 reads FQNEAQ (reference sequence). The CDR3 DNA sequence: TGTGCCAGCGTCGACCGGGCGACCCAAGAGACCCAGTACTTC. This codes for CASVDRATQETQYF. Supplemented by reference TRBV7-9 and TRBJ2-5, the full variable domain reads DTGVSQNPRHKITKRGQNVTFRCDPISEHNRLYWYRQTLGQGPEFLTYFQNEAQLEKSRLLSDRFSAERPKGSFSTLEIQRTEQGDSAMYLCASVDRATQETQYFGPGTRLLVL.

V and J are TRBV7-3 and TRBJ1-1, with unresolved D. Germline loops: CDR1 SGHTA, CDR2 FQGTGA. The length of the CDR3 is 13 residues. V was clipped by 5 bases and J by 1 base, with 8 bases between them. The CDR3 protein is CASSHGRNTEAFF. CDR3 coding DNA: TGTGCCAGCAGCCATGGACGGAACACTGAAGCTTTCTTT. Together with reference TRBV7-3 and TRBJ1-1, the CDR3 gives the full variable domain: GAGVSQTPSNKVTEKGKYVELRCDPISGHTALYWYRQSLGQGPEFLIYFQGTGAADDSGLPNDRFFAVRPEGSVSTLKIQRTERGDSAVYLCASSHGRNTEAFFGQGTRLTVV.

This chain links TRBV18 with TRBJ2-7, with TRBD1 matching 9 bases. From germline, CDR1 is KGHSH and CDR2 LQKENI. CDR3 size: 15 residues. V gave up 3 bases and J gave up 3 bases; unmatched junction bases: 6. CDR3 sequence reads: CASSPTGTGFYEQYF. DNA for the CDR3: TGTGCCAGCTCACCTACCGGGACAGGGTTCTACGAGCAGTACTTC.

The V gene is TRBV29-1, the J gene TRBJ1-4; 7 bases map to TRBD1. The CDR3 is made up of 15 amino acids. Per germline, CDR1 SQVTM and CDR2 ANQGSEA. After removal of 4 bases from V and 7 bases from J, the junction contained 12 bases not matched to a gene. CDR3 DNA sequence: TGCAGCGTTGGGGTTGGGGGTTCAGGGGGTGAAAAACTGTTTTTT. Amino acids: CSVGVGGSGGEKLFF.

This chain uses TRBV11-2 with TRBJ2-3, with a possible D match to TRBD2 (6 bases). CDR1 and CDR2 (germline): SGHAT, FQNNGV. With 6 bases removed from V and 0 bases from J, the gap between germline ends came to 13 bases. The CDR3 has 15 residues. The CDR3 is CASSASAASTDTQYF. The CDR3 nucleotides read TGTGCCAGCAGTGCTAGCGCCGCTAGCACAGATACGCAGTATTTT.

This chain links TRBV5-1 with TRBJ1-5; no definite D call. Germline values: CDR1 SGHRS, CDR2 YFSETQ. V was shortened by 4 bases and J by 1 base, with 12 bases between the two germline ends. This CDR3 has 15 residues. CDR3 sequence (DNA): TGCGCCAGCAGCCCATCGGTTGGGAGCAATCAGCCCCAGCATTTT. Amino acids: CASSPSVGSNQPQHF.

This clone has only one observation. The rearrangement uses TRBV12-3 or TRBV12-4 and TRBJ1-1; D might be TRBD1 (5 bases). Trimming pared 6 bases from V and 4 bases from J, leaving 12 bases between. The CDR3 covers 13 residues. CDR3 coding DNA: TGTGCCAGCAGCCGGCTCCAGGGCACTGAAGCTTTCTTT. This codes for CASSRLQGTEAFF.

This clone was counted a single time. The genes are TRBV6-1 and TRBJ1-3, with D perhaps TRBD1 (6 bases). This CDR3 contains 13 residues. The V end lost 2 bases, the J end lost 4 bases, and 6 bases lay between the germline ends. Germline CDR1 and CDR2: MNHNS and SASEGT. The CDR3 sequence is CASSEQGGNTIYF. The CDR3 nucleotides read TGTGCCAGCAGTGAACAGGGGGGAAACACCATATATTTT.

The CDR3 is CSVRPLEVENNEQFF. In DNA, the CDR3 is TGCAGCGTCCGCCCGCTAGAAGTGGAGAACAATGAGCAGTTCTTC. This chain joins TRBV29-1 and TRBJ2-1; unclear D gene. V was shortened by 6 bases and J by 5 bases, with 20 bases between the two germline ends. The CDR3 totals 15 residues. Germline assignment: CDR1 SQVTM and CDR2 ANQGSEA.

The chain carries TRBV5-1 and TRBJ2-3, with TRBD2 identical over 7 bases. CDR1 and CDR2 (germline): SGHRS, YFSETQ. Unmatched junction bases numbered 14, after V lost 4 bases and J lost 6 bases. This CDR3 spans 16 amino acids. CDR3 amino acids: CASSPGASGSMDTQYF. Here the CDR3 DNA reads TGCGCCAGCAGCCCGGGAGCTAGCGGATCCATGGATACGCAGTATTTT.

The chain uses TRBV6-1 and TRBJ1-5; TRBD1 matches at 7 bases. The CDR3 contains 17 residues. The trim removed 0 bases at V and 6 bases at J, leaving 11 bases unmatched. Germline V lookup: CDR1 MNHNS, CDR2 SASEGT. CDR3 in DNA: TGTGCCAGCAGTGAAGCGAAGAGGACAGGTTGGAGTCAGCCCCAGCATTTT. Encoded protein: CASSEAKRTGWSQPQHF.

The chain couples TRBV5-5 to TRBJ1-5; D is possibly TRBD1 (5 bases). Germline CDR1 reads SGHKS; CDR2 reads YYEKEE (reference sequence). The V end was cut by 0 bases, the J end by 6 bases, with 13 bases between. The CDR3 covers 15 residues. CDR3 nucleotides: TGTGCCAGCAGCTTGGATCCGGGGGGGGGTCAGCCCCAGCATTTT. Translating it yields CASSLDPGGGQPQHF.